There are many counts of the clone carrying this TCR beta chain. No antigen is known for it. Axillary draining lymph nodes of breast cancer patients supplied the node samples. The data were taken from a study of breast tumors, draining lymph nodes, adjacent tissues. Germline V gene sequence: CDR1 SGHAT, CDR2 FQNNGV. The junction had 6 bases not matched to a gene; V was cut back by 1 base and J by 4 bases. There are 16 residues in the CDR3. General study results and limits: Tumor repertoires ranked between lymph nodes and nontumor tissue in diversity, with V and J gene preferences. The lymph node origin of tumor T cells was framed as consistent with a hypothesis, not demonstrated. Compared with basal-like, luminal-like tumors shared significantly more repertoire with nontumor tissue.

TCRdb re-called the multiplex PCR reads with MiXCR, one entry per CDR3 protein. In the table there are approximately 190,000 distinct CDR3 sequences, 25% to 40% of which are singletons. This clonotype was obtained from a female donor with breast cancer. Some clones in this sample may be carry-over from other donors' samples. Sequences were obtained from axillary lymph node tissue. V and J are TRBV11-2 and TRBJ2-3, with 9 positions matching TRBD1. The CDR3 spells CASSLAVTGGSDTQYF. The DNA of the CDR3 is TGTGCCAGCAGCTTAGCGGTGACAGGGGGTTCAGATACGCAGTATTTT.